This T cell receptor (beta chain) stems from a study of blood T cell repertoires in COVID-19. Here immunoSEQ multiplex PCR was the method, and the copy in TCRdb shows in-frame clones only, minus some. Of 9,000 to 13,000 clones in the sample, around 89% were seen once. This clone was counted a single time. Between the trimmed V and J ends, which lost 4 bases and 11 bases, there was a span of 12 bases. The CDR3 runs 13 residues. The specimen sequenced was peripheral blood. V is TRBV12-3 or TRBV12-4 and J is TRBJ1-6, with a possible D match to TRBD1 (6 bases). The receptor was isolated from a human donor in a cohort sampled during active COVID-19. The CDR3 region has the DNA TGTGCCAGCAGTTACAGGGTCGGGACACCCCTCCACTTT. Translating it yields CASSYRVGTPLHF.